This T cell receptor beta chain was captured by sequencing in a study of CD8+ T cells in alopecia areata. TCR sequencing used cDNA made by reverse transcription of extracted RNA. Repertoires were generated with immunoSEQ multiplex PCR, while TCRdb's copy carries only in-frame clones and drops some. The sample contains about 120,000 clones, about 50% of which appear only once. The CDR3 spans 13 residues. Germline V gene sequence: CDR1 SGHNT, CDR2 YYREEE (reference sequence). V dropped 3 bases and J dropped 5 bases, with 10 bases sitting between them. Treatment specified: oral pan-JAK inhibitor, 5-10 mg twice daily.

The gene calls are TRBV5-4 and TRBJ2-3; D is unclear. This TCR came from a human donor with alopecia areata. The sequences come from CD4+ T cells sorted from blood, collected at week 4, from a patient treated with tofacitinib. The CDR3 protein is CASSSMVGDTQYF. The DNA for the CDR3 is TGTGCCAGCAGCTCGATGGTAGGAGATACGCAGTATTTT.